This passage covers 29 T cell receptor beta chains from one sample sequenced in a study of cytomegalovirus exposure and HLA in healthy donors. Researchers ran the PCR with 60 Vbeta and 13 Jbeta primers. Sequencing was performed with immunoSEQ multiplex PCR; in TCRdb, only in-frame clones are kept and a portion is missing. The sample shows 65,000 to 85,000 clones, 10% of them seen only once. Sequenced sample: PBMCs. The receptors shown here come from a man aged 55 to 69 in good health and CMV-seropositive.

This clone turned up a few times. The chain employs TRBV2 and TRBJ2-7, with D possibly TRBD1 on 6 matching bases. The germline gives CDR1 SNHLY, CDR2 FYNNEI. The CDR3 consists of 16 residues. Here the CDR3 DNA reads TGTGCCAGCAGTGAAGCCGAAGGGACACCACGATACGAGCCGTACGTC. Its protein is CASSEAEGTPRYEPYV.

This chain connects TRBV28 to TRBJ1-2, with D unclear. Trimming removed 3 bases from V and 1 base from J, with 12 bases in between. In germline, CDR1 is MDHEN, CDR2 SYDVKM. This CDR3 spans 15 amino acids. CDR3: CASSLQTNSNYGYTF. The CDR3 bases are TGTGCCAGCAGTTTGCAGACTAACAGTAACTATGGCTACACCTTC.

The V and J genes are TRBV21-1 and TRBJ2-1; the table's D call, TRBD2, has no DNA check behind it. TRBV21-1 is a known pseudogene. The CDR3 consists of 12 residues. The CDR3 DNA reads as TGTGCCAGCAGCCTCCGGCGGCTTTTCCAGTTCTTC. Translating gives CASSLRRLFQFF.

The CDR3 reads CAIRPPDRVKAFF. The CDR3 DNA sequence: TGTGCCATCAGGCCTCCGGACAGGGTAAAAGCTTTCTTT. V usage is TRBV6-4 and J usage is TRBJ1-1; TRBD1 matches at 8 bases. Germline-derived CDR1 and CDR2 are MRHNA and SNTAGT. The CDR3 is 13 amino acids. The V and J ends lost 10 bases and 9 bases, in that order; junction bases with no gene match: 13.

This clone has only a few counts. The genes are TRBV5-1 and TRBJ1-1, with TRBD1 as a possible D gene (6 bases). Germline V gives CDR1 SGHRS, CDR2 YFSETQ. The CDR3 has 14 amino acids. The germline V and J ends were trimmed by 0 bases and 2 bases, with 8 bases remaining between them. The DNA for the CDR3 is TGCGCCAGCAGCTTGGGGGACACAAACACTGAAGCTTTCTTT. This encodes CASSLGDTNTEAFF.

This clone has more than one count but fewer than ten. The V and J genes are TRBV15 and TRBJ2-1, with TRBD1 as a possible D gene (6 bases). CDR1 LNHNV and CDR2 YYDKDF come from the germline V gene (reference sequence). With 2 bases removed from V and 8 bases from J, the gap between germline ends came to 16 bases. This CDR3 spans 15 amino acids. CDR3: CATSRSQTGSDEQFF. In DNA form, the CDR3 reads TGTGCCACCAGCAGATCTCAAACAGGGTCCGATGAGCAGTTCTTC.

The DNA for the CDR3 is TGTGCCAGCAGCCCGCCCTATCTCGGACTAGCGGGGGGTACGAACACCGGGGAGCTGTTTTTT. Its protein product is CASSPPYLGLAGGTNTGELFF. This chain connects TRBV4-2 to TRBJ2-2; 14 bases agree with TRBD2. This CDR3 is built from 21 residues. The V and J ends lost 4 bases and 0 bases, in that order; junction bases with no gene match: 13. CDR1 and CDR2 from the germline V gene are LGHNA and YNFKEQ.

The gene calls are TRBV9 and TRBJ1-3, with TRBD1 matching over 8 bases. This CDR3 has 20 amino acids. V trimming: 4 bases; J trimming: 0 bases; junction bases outside the gene matches: 18. Germline V lookup: CDR1 SGDLS, CDR2 YYNGEE. The CDR3 reads CASSPEGSGQGPTSGNTIYF. CDR3 DNA sequence: TGTGCCAGCAGCCCAGAAGGGTCCGGACAGGGCCCGACCTCTGGAAACACCATATATTTT.

The V and J genes are TRBV4-2 and TRBJ2-5, with 10 positions matching TRBD2. Germline V gives CDR1 LGHNA, CDR2 YNFKEQ. Trimming cost V 2 bases and J 5 bases; bases outside gene matches: 8. The CDR3 covers 16 residues. The CDR3 region is CASSQSAGGGSETQYF. The CDR3 bases are TGTGCCAGCAGCCAATCAGCGGGGGGGGGATCGGAGACCCAGTACTTC.

The chain carries TRBV28 and TRBJ2-2; 10 nucleotides align to TRBD1. This CDR3 has 15 residues. Looked up from germline, CDR1 is MDHEN and CDR2 is SYDVKM. The V segment lost 5 bases and the J segment 7 bases; nucleotides outside the gene matches: 7. DNA of the CDR3: TGTGCCAGCAGTGGACAGGGGGTTGGGATCGGGGAGCTGTTTTTT. It yields the protein CASSGQGVGIGELFF.

The table lists this clone with a few counts. The J gene is TRBJ2-7, the V gene TRBV27; D ambiguous. Germline-derived CDR1 and CDR2 are MNHEY and SMNVEV (reference sequence). The CDR3 sequence is 13 residues long. V gave up 3 bases and J gave up 2 bases, with 8 bases separating them. CDR3 sequence: CASSFASTYEQYF. CDR3 nucleotide sequence: TGTGCCAGCAGTTTCGCCAGTACCTACGAGCAGTACTTC.

As to this clone: One end of the junction is discordant with germline, which a read error may explain. Distinct nucleotide sequences in the sample also encode this CDR3. The gene calls are TRBV6-4 and TRBJ1-1; 8 bases agree with TRBD1. The CDR3 has 13 amino acids. CDR1 is MRHNA, CDR2 SNTAGT, per germline. In nucleotides, the CDR3 is TGTGCCAGCAGGGAGACAGGGGCTGCGGAAGCTTTATTT. Amino acid sequence: CASRETGAAEALF.

The chain employs TRBV27 and TRBJ2-3; tentative D call: TRBD2 (6 bases). In germline, CDR1 is MNHEY, CDR2 SMNVEV (reference sequence). The CDR3 runs to 13 residues. The ends were cut back, 3 bases at V and 8 bases at J, with 12 bases in the middle. CDR3 sequence (DNA): TGTGCCAGCAGTTTCCCTCCGGGGGTTACGCAGTATTTT. Its protein is CASSFPPGVTQYF.

The rearrangement joins TRBV5-4 to TRBJ2-7; TRBD2 agrees at 10 bases. CDR1 is SGHNT and CDR2 is YYREEE in the germline V gene (reference sequence). Trimming cost V 4 bases and J 3 bases; bases outside gene matches: 10. The CDR3 consists of 16 residues. Here the CDR3 reads CASSPGLAVLGYEQYF. CDR3 coding DNA: TGTGCCAGCAGCCCCGGACTAGCGGTCCTAGGCTACGAGCAGTACTTC.

This clone has a handful of counts. The chain carries TRBV7-2 and TRBJ2-5, with D tentatively TRBD1 (5 bases). The CDR3 consists of 14 residues. Deletions cut 5 bases from V and 5 bases from J, with 15 bases between. Germline assignment: CDR1 SGHTA and CDR2 FQGNSA. The CDR3 is CASSALTGPETQYF. The CDR3 DNA reads as TGTGCCAGCAGCGCACTAACAGGTCCGGAGACCCAGTACTTC.

This chain uses TRBV9 with TRBJ2-3, with D maybe TRBD2 (5 bases). The germline CDR1 and CDR2 sequences are SGDLS and YYNGEE. V was pared by 0 bases and J by 4 bases, with 9 bases between. This CDR3 is built from 14 residues. The CDR3 coding sequence is TGTGCCAGCAGCGTAGAACTAGGGTCAGATACGCAGTATTTT. This codes for CASSVELGSDTQYF.

The J gene is TRBJ2-7, the V gene TRBV9; D uncertain. CDR3 length equals 13 residues. V was clipped by 0 bases and J by 6 bases, with 10 bases between them. CDR1 and CDR2 from the germline V gene are SGDLS and YYNGEE. CDR3: CASSVDPASEQYF. For the CDR3, the DNA is TGTGCCAGCAGCGTAGACCCGGCTAGCGAGCAGTACTTC.

This clone showed up just a few times. The rearrangement joins TRBV6-5 to TRBJ2-3; 12 nucleotides match TRBD2. From germline, CDR1 is MNHEY and CDR2 SVGAGI. Trimming cost V 4 bases and J 8 bases; bases outside gene matches: 7. There are 15 residues in the CDR3. CDR3 nucleotides: TGTGCCAGCAGTTCTCCGACTAGCGGGGGCGGTACGCAGTATTTT. Its translation is CASSSPTSGGGTQYF.

A few counts support this clone. The chain couples TRBV28 to TRBJ1-5, with TRBD1 matching over 8 bases. There are 14 residues in the CDR3. Trimming cost V 4 bases and J 5 bases; bases outside gene matches: 4. Germline V gene data show CDR1 as MDHEN and CDR2 as SYDVKM. The CDR3 is CASSSRGRDQPQHF. As DNA, the CDR3 is TGTGCCAGCAGTTCCAGGGGGCGGGATCAGCCCCAGCATTTT.

The V call is TRBV10-2, the J call TRBJ1-2; 10 positions agree with TRBD1. The CDR3 loop spans 13 amino acids. J was trimmed by 8 bases and V by 7 bases; bases with no gene match: 7. The germline gives CDR1 WSHSY, CDR2 SAAADI. The CDR3 sequence is CASNRDRGSGYTF. In nucleotides, the CDR3 is TGCGCCAGCAACCGGGACAGGGGTAGCGGCTACACCTTC.

In its sample, this clone was seen a few times. The gene calls are TRBV7-3 and TRBJ2-7; 9 positions agree with TRBD1. The V and J ends lost 2 bases and 6 bases, in that order; junction bases with no gene match: 5. CDR3 length: 14 amino acids. Germline CDR1 reads SGHTA; CDR2 reads FQGTGA. CDR3 amino acids: CASSLGQGIGEQYF. DNA of the CDR3: TGTGCCAGCAGCTTAGGACAGGGGATCGGCGAGCAGTACTTC.

The chain couples TRBV28 to TRBJ2-6; tentatively, D is TRBD2 (6 bases). V was cut by 7 bases and J by 2 bases, with 12 bases left in between. Per germline, CDR1 MDHEN and CDR2 SYDVKM. This CDR3 is 15 amino acids long. CDR3: CASTAGKTGANVLTF. The DNA of the CDR3 is TGTGCCAGCACTGCGGGGAAAACTGGGGCCAACGTCCTGACTTTC. Variable domain in full (rest from reference TRBV28 and TRBJ2-6): DVKVTQSSRYLVKRTGEKVFLECVQDMDHENMFWYRQDPGLGLRLIYFSYDVKMKEKGDIPEGYSVSREKKERFSLILESASTNQTSMYLCASTAGKTGANVLTFGAGSRLTVL.

This clone has just a few counts. This sequence joins TRBV5-6 and TRBJ2-5; 9 bases are shared with TRBD2. The germline CDR1 and CDR2 sequences are SGHDT and YYEEEE. There are 14 residues in the CDR3. V gave up 0 bases and J gave up 5 bases; unmatched junction bases: 2. The CDR3 region is CASSLVAGAETQYF. The CDR3 nucleotides read TGTGCCAGCAGCTTGGTAGCGGGGGCGGAGACCCAGTACTTC.

The rearrangement links TRBV5-1 to TRBJ2-1; 11 nucleotides line up with TRBD1. V was pared by 4 bases and J by 8 bases, with 5 bases of the junction left unmatched. The V gene's germline CDR1 is SGHRS and CDR2 YFSETQ. This CDR3 region has 14 residues. The CDR3 DNA reads as TGCGCCAGCAGCCACCGGGACAGGGGGGATGAGCAGTTCTTC. The encoded protein is CASSHRDRGDEQFF.

This clone showed up just a few times. V is TRBV11-3 and J is TRBJ2-5; D is perhaps TRBD1 (5 bases). The CDR3 has 15 residues. V was cut by 6 bases and J by 5 bases, with 19 bases left in between. Germline assignment: CDR1 SGHNT and CDR2 YENEEA. CDR3 bases: TGTGCCAGCAGTGAAGGGGTTGGGGTGCGGGAGACCCAGTACTTC. It translates to CASSEGVGVRETQYF. The full variable domain, its missing parts supplied by reference TRBV11-3 and TRBJ2-5, is EAGVVQSPRYKIIEKKQPVAFWCNPISGHNTLYWYLQNLGQGPELLIRYENEEAVDDSQLPKDRFSAERLKGVDSTLKIQPAELGDSAVYLCASSEGVGVRETQYFGPGTRLLVL.

The rearrangement uses TRBV7-3 and TRBJ2-1; 7 bases agree with TRBD2. The CDR3 runs 18 residues. Germline-derived CDR1 and CDR2 are SGHTA and FQGTGA. J gave up 0 bases and V 0 bases, and 8 bases lay outside the gene matches. CDR3 region: CASSLTVLGGSSYNEQFF. The CDR3 DNA follows: TGTGCCAGCAGCTTAACCGTTCTCGGCGGGAGCTCCTACAATGAGCAGTTCTTC.

The chain employs TRBV9 and TRBJ1-5; D is possibly TRBD1 (6 bases). The germline CDR1 and CDR2 sequences are SGDLS and YYNGEE. This CDR3 comprises 14 residues. The V end lost 4 bases, the J end lost 5 bases, and 13 bases lay between the germline ends. The CDR3 DNA follows: TGTGCCAGCAGCCCCAGCGGGGGCGATCAGCCCCAGCATTTT. Protein sequence: CASSPSGGDQPQHF. Together with reference TRBV9 and TRBJ1-5, the CDR3 gives the full variable domain: DSGVTQTPKHLITATGQRVTLRCSPRSGDLSVYWYQQSLDQGLQFLIQYYNGEERAKGNILERFSAQQFPDLHSELNLSSLELGDSALYFCASSPSGGDQPQHFGDGTRLSIL.

This clone was counted between two and nine times. The chain uses TRBV10-3 and TRBJ1-6; D perhaps matches TRBD1 (6 bases). Germline values: CDR1 ENHRY, CDR2 SYGVKD. This CDR3 has 14 residues. Trimming pared 10 bases from V and 8 bases from J, leaving 18 bases between. This chain's CDR3 is CATRQTEGDSPLHF. Written as DNA, the CDR3 is TGTGCCACTCGACAGACAGAGGGGGATTCACCCCTCCACTTT.

This clone was counted between two and nine times. The V and J genes are TRBV7-9 and TRBJ1-4; 9 bases fit TRBD1. V shed 1 base and J 13 bases; nucleotides not matched to a gene: 4. Germline lookup yields CDR1 SEHNR and CDR2 FQNEAQ (reference sequence). This CDR3 spans 13 amino acids. CDR3 in amino acids: CASSLGTGERLFF. The CDR3 coding sequence is TGTGCCAGCAGCTTAGGGACAGGGGAACGACTGTTTTTT.